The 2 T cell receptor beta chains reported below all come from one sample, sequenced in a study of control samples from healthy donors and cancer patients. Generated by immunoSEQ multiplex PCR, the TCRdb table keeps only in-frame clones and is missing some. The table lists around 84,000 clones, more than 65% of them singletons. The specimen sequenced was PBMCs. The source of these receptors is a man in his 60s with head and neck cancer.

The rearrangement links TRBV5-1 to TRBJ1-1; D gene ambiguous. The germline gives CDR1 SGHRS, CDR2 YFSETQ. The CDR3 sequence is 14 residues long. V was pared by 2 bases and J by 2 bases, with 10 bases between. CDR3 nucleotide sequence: TGCGCCAGCAGCTTTAATCCTTTTAACACTGAAGCTTTCTTT. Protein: CASSFNPFNTEAFF.

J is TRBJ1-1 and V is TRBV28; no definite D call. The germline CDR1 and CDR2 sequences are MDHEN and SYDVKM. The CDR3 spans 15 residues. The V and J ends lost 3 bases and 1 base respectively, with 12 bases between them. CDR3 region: CASSLPGYSNTEAFF. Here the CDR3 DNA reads TGTGCCAGCAGTTTGCCCGGATACTCGAACACTGAAGCTTTCTTT.